Shown below are 26 T cell receptor beta chains from a single sample sequenced in a study of identical twins. TCRdb re-derived calls from the 5' RACE reads in MiXCR, one entry per CDR3 protein. Of more than 250,000 distinct CDR3 sequences in the sample, about 8.9% were seen once. This sample also appeared in a second study, on yellow fever vaccine responses in identical twins.

The specimen sequenced was memory (CD45RO+) T cells sorted from blood. These TCRs come from a young woman in good health.

This clonotype was found a few times. This chain connects TRBV7-2 to TRBJ1-1; D ambiguous. This CDR3 is 16 amino acids long. V was clipped by 1 base and J by 1 base, with 13 bases between them. The germline V gene has CDR1 SGHTA and CDR2 FQGNSA. CDR3 sequence: CASSLGVGRGNTEAFF. In nucleotides, the CDR3 is TGTGCCAGCAGCTTAGGGGTGGGGAGAGGGAACACTGAAGCTTTCTTT.

V usage is TRBV20-1 and J usage is TRBJ2-5; TRBD1 might be the D (6 bases). V shed 1 base and J shed 1 base, with 7 bases lying between them. Germline values: CDR1 DFQATT, CDR2 SNEGSKA (reference sequence). The CDR3 has 13 residues. CDR3 DNA sequence: TGCAGTGCTAGAGCACAGGGCCAAGAGACCCAGTACTTC. Protein product: CSARAQGQETQYF.

This clonotype was seen ten or more times. This chain joins TRBV2 and TRBJ1-2; D is possibly TRBD1 (5 bases). The germline V gene has CDR1 SNHLY and CDR2 FYNNEI. V lost 3 bases, J lost 3 bases, and 23 bases lay in between. The CDR3 is made up of 18 amino acids. Here the CDR3 DNA reads TGTGCCAGCAGTGATCCCCTGACCAGGGAGAAATCGCACTATGGCTACACCTTC. Its translation is CASSDPLTREKSHYGYTF.

Here the CDR3 reads CASSPRGSEQYF. DNA for the CDR3: TGTGCCAGCAGTCCCCGGGGGTCCGAGCAGTACTTC. V is TRBV6-1 and J is TRBJ2-7; weak D call: TRBD2 (6 bases). The germline V gene encodes CDR1 MNHNS and CDR2 SASEGT. Trimming shortened V by 5 bases and J by 6 bases, and 11 bases separated the two germline ends. This CDR3 spans 12 amino acids.

This clonotype was seen a handful of times. DNA of the CDR3: TGCAGTGCTAGAGATCCGGGCCGAGGGAACACTGAAGCTTTCTTT. This encodes CSARDPGRGNTEAFF. This chain uses TRBV20-1 with TRBJ1-1; D unclear. The V gene's germline CDR1 is DFQATT and CDR2 SNEGSKA (reference sequence). CDR3 size: 15 residues. The V gene lost 0 bases and the J gene lost 1 base, with 12 bases spanning the gap.

This clonotype was seen a few times. This rearrangement joins TRBV6-5 to TRBJ1-2; the D gene is possibly TRBD1 (6 bases). The CDR3 is 12 residues long. Per germline, CDR1 MNHEY and CDR2 SVGAGI. Trimming took off 6 bases at V and 4 bases at J, with 9 bases between the two ends. CDR3 region: CASRKGGYGYTF. Here the CDR3 DNA reads TGTGCCAGCAGAAAGGGGGGCTATGGCTACACCTTC.

This clonotype was observed at least ten times. V gene TRBV10-3 combines with J gene TRBJ2-1; D gene uncertain. V lost 2 bases, J lost 5 bases, and 10 bases lay in between. CDR1 and CDR2 from the germline V gene are ENHRY and SYGVKD. The CDR3 totals 14 residues. The CDR3 DNA is TGTGCCATCAGTGAGGTGGCCGATCACAATGAGCAGTTCTTC. Translating it yields CAISEVADHNEQFF.

There are many counts of this clonotype. The J gene is TRBJ2-1, the V gene TRBV5-1; TRBD2 aligns across 8 bases. Trimming at V came to 4 bases and at J to 4 bases, leaving 10 bases not matched to a gene. CDR3 length equals 16 residues. Germline loops: CDR1 SGHRS, CDR2 YFSETQ. The CDR3 nucleotides read TGCGCCAGCAGCCTCGAAGGCGGGAGGATGTACAATGAGCAGTTCTTC. Its translation: CASSLEGGRMYNEQFF.

This clonotype appeared many times. V and J are TRBV7-2 and TRBJ1-5; D gene unclear. CDR1 SGHTA and CDR2 FQGNSA come from the germline V gene. This CDR3 spans 14 amino acids. V shed 3 bases and J shed 2 bases, with 8 bases lying between them. The CDR3 nucleotides read TGTGCCAGCAGCTTTGGGCGTGGCAATCAGCCCCAGCATTTT. This encodes CASSFGRGNQPQHF. Complete variable domain (other parts from reference TRBV7-2 and TRBJ1-5): GAGVSQSPSNKVTEKGKDVELRCDPISGHTALYWYRQSLGQGLEFLIYFQGNSAPDKSGLPSDRFSAERTGGSVSTLTIQRTQQEDSAVYLCASSFGRGNQPQHFGDGTRLSIL.

The V and J genes are TRBV11-2 and TRBJ2-6; D tentatively reads TRBD1 or TRBD2 (6 bases each). V lost 5 bases and J lost 4, with 24 bases in between. There are 19 residues in the CDR3. Germline CDR1 SGHAT, CDR2 FQNNGV. In DNA form, the CDR3 reads TGTGCCAGCAGCCCCGTCCAGTCCGGGGGCGCGTACGGGGCCAACGTCCTGACTTTC. Translating gives CASSPVQSGGAYGANVLTF.

This clonotype showed up just a few times. The rearrangement joins TRBV11-2 to TRBJ2-6, with 8 bases lining up with TRBD1. J lost 0 bases, V lost 5 bases, and 6 bases had no gene match. This CDR3 has 17 residues. Germline V gene data show CDR1 as SGHAT and CDR2 as FQNNGV. CDR3 residues: CASSQRQGNSGANVLTF. Written as DNA, the CDR3 is TGTGCCAGCAGCCAGAGACAGGGGAACTCTGGGGCCAACGTCCTGACTTTC.

This sequence joins TRBV6-1 and TRBJ1-6; D is possibly TRBD1 (5 bases). Germline CDR1 and CDR2: MNHNS and SASEGT. The CDR3 has 14 amino acids. Trimming took off 1 base at V and 8 bases at J, with 9 bases between the two ends. CDR3 nucleotide sequence: TGTGCCAGCAGTGAAGGGGGGATCGATTCACCCCTCCACTTT. Its protein is CASSEGGIDSPLHF.

The sample holds many counts of this clonotype. This chain uses TRBV9 with TRBJ2-1; 8 positions match TRBD2. V trimming: 0 bases; J trimming: 8 bases; junction bases outside the gene matches: 7. The CDR3 consists of 15 residues. CDR1 is SGDLS and CDR2 is YYNGEE in the germline V gene. DNA of the CDR3: TGTGCCAGCAGCGTAGTTGGTAGCGGGATCGATGAGCAGTTCTTC. It yields the protein CASSVVGSGIDEQFF.

The chain couples TRBV6-5 to TRBJ1-5; TRBD1 is a possible D gene (5 bases). There are 15 residues in the CDR3. Trimming took off 1 base at V and 2 bases at J, with 9 bases between the two ends. Per the germline V gene, CDR1 is MNHEY and CDR2 is SVGAGI. The CDR3 here is CASSYWQGGNQPQHF. The CDR3 DNA is TGTGCCAGCAGTTACTGGCAGGGAGGCAATCAGCCCCAGCATTTT.

V and J are TRBV18 and TRBJ2-1, with TRBD2 as a possible D gene (5 bases). Germline V gene sequence: CDR1 KGHSH, CDR2 LQKENI. The CDR3 runs 15 residues. V lost 3 bases and J lost 0, with 9 bases in between. As DNA, the CDR3 is TGTGCCAGCTCACCGCTGAGGGACTCCTACAATGAGCAGTTCTTC. Translation gives CASSPLRDSYNEQFF.

This clonotype was found once. Just one base apart from a much larger clone, this may be a read error. This chain connects TRBV7-3 to TRBJ2-3; TRBD1 might be the D (5 bases). The V end was cut by 3 bases, the J end by 1 base, with 11 bases between. Germline V lookup: CDR1 SGHTA, CDR2 FQGTGA. CDR3 length: 15 residues. The CDR3 DNA reads as TGTGCCAGCAGCTTTGGCAGGGTCGGCACAGATACGCAGTATTTT. Protein: CASSFGRVGTDTQYF.

J is TRBJ2-5 and V is TRBV5-1, with a possible D match to TRBD1 (5 bases). The CDR3 has 14 amino acids. CDR1 is SGHRS and CDR2 is YFSETQ in the germline V gene. The germline V and J ends were trimmed by 3 bases and 5 bases, with 14 bases remaining between them. The CDR3, as DNA: TGCGCCAGCAGCTCCAGGGCCCAAGGGGAGACCCAGTACTTC. It translates to CASSSRAQGETQYF.

V usage is TRBV15 and J usage is TRBJ1-1; the D gene is possibly TRBD1 (6 bases). This CDR3 spans 15 amino acids. V was trimmed by 5 bases and J by 5 bases, leaving 18 bases between them. Germline values: CDR1 LNHNV, CDR2 YYDKDF (reference sequence). CDR3 in amino acids: CATSAAHRAWTEAFF. The CDR3 bases are TGTGCCACCAGCGCAGCTCACAGGGCCTGGACTGAAGCTTTCTTT.

This clonotype was seen a handful of times. The chain links TRBV15 to TRBJ1-6; no firm D call. Deletions cut 8 bases from V and 10 bases from J, with 12 bases between. Germline CDR1 reads LNHNV; CDR2 reads YYDKDF (reference sequence). CDR3 size: 12 residues. Here the CDR3 reads CATALQESPLHF. CDR3 sequence (DNA): TGTGCCACCGCGCTACAAGAATCACCCCTCCACTTT.

This chain joins TRBV7-8 and TRBJ1-4; the D is unclear. This CDR3 has 16 amino acids. The germline gives CDR1 SGHVS, CDR2 FQNEAQ. V dropped 1 base and J dropped 0 bases, with 9 bases sitting between them. CDR3 residues: CASSLVATATNEKLFF. In nucleotides, the CDR3 is TGTGCCAGCAGCTTAGTGGCCACTGCAACTAATGAAAAACTGTTTTTT.

J is TRBJ1-2 and V is TRBV29-1; D is unclear. V was shortened by 6 bases and J by 4 bases, with 18 bases between the two germline ends. This CDR3 has 14 amino acids. Looked up from germline, CDR1 is SQVTM and CDR2 is ANQGSEA. The CDR3 DNA is TGCAGCGTCGACCCACGGACGGAGCCCTATGGCTACACCTTC. It translates to CSVDPRTEPYGYTF.

This CDR3 is CASSGVEKTQYF. The CDR3 nucleotides read TGTGCCAGCAGCGGGGTCGAGAAGACCCAGTACTTC. The rearrangement uses TRBV7-2 and TRBJ2-5; no firm D call. CDR1 and CDR2 (germline): SGHTA, FQGNSA. This CDR3 has 12 amino acids. V lost 5 bases and J 6 bases, leaving 10 bases between the germline ends.

This clonotype has ten or more counts. The rearrangement joins TRBV12-3 or TRBV12-4 to TRBJ1-6; no reliable D call. The CDR3 length is 14 residues. Trimming took off 5 bases at V and 10 bases at J, with 15 bases between the two ends. CDR3 amino acids: CASSTGQVGSPLHF. In DNA form, the CDR3 reads TGTGCCAGCAGTACCGGCCAGGTGGGATCACCCCTCCACTTT.

Many counts were recorded for this clonotype. This chain links TRBV15 with TRBJ1-1; possibly TRBD1 for D (5 bases). The V and J ends lost 3 bases and 5 bases respectively, with 10 bases between them. Germline V gene sequence: CDR1 LNHNV, CDR2 YYDKDF (reference sequence). The CDR3 runs to 13 residues. CDR3 in DNA: TGTGCCACCAGCAGGGGCAGGGTTACTGAAGCTTTCTTT. It is translated as CATSRGRVTEAFF.

V and J are TRBV7-2 and TRBJ2-1; 10 positions agree with TRBD2. Germline loops: CDR1 SGHTA, CDR2 FQGNSA. The CDR3 is made up of 15 amino acids. V was pared by 5 bases and J by 1 base, with 2 bases of the junction left unmatched. The CDR3 spells CASSAAGGSYNEQFF. CDR3 nucleotide sequence: TGTGCCAGCAGCGCAGCGGGAGGGTCCTACAATGAGCAGTTCTTC.

This clonotype showed up just a few times. This rearrangement joins TRBV6-1 to TRBJ1-1; tentatively, D is TRBD1 (6 bases). Trimming left V 4 bases short and J 8 bases short, with 8 bases between. The germline CDR1 and CDR2 sequences are MNHNS and SASEGT. CDR3 length equals 11 residues. In DNA, the CDR3 is TGTGCCAGCAGTGTCACAGGGGAAGCTTTCTTT. Protein: CASSVTGEAFF.